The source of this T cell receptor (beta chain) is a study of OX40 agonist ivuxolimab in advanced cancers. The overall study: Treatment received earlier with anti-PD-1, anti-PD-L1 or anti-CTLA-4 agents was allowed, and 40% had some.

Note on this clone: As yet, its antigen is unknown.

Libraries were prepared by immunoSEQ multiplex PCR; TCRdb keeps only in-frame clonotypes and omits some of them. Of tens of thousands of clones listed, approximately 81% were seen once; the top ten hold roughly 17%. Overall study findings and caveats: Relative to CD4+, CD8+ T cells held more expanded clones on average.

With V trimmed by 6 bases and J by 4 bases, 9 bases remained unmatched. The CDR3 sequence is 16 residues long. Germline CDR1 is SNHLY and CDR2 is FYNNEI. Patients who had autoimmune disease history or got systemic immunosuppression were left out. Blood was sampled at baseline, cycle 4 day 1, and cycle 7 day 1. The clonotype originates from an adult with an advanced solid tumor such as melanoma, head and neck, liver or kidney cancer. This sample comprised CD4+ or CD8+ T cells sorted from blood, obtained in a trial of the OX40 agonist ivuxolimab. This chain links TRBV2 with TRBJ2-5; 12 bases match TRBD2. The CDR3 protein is CASSFRLAGAGETQYF. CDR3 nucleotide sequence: TGTGCCAGCAGCTTCCGACTAGCGGGAGCGGGAGAGACCCAGTACTTC.